This T cell receptor (beta chain) was sequenced during a study of shared clonotypes between healthy human individuals. The donor cohort consisted entirely of Caucasian adults residing in Nashville, Tennessee. Findings and limits, study-wide: Naive CD4 clonotypes were shared across a handful of donors at 5% to 6%.

With 2 bases removed from V and 4 bases from J, the gap between germline ends came to 15 bases. The CDR3 runs 15 residues. CDR1 and CDR2 from the germline V gene are SGHDT and YYEEEE. The sorted-subset replicate PCRs were given around 200 ng DNA, which is 31,000 or so T cell genomes. Profiled with immunoSEQ multiplex PCR; TCRdb holds only in-frame clones, not every one. There are a few million clones in the sample; approximately 95% occur only once, and about 0.37% lies in the top ten. To note about this clone: No antigen is known for it.

V is TRBV5-6 and J is TRBJ1-2; TRBD1 is a possible D gene (6 bases). This clonotype was obtained from a man between 18 and 35 years old in good health. Some clones in this sample may be carry-over from other donors' samples. The sample was naive CD4+ T cells from PBMCs. Subset denoted: CD45RA+ positively selected. The CDR3 loop is CASSFGTLSFYGYTF. The CDR3 bases are TGTGCCAGCAGCTTCGGGACACTCAGTTTCTATGGCTACACCTTC.